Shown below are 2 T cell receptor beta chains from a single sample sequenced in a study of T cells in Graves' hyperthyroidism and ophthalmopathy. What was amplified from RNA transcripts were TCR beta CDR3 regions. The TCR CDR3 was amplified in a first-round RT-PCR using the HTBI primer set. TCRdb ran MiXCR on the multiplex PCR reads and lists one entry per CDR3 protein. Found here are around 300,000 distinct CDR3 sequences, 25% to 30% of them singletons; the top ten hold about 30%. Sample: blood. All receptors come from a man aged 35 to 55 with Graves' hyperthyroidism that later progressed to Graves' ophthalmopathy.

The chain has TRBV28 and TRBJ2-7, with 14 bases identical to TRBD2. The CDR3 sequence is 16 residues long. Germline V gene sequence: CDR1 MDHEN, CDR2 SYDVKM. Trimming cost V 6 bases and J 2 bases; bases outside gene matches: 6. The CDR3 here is CASRSTTSGRAYEQYF. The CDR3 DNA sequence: TGTGCCAGCAGATCAACGACTAGCGGGAGGGCCTACGAGCAGTACTTC.

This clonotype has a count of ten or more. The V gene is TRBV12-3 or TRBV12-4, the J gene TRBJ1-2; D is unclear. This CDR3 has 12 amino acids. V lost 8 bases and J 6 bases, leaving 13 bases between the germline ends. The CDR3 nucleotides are TGTGCCAGCCGCCAGAGGGTTGATGGCTACACCTTC. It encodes CASRQRVDGYTF.